This is a list of T cell receptor beta chains from one sample in a study of patients and donors after allogeneic stem cell transplantation. TCRdb reanalysed the RT-PCR reads using MiXCR and keeps one entry per CDR3 protein. The sample yields about 230,000 distinct CDR3 sequences, roughly 14% seen once. Input material: blood, either unsorted or a sorted T cell fraction (not recorded which). The receptors stem from a human donor who was either an allogeneic HSCT recipient or a stem cell or donor lymphocyte infusion donor (not recorded which). It is not recorded whose cells these are; they may come from a transplant donor. Each CDR3 is given with its conserved first and last residue. Fields, in order: D gene, V gene, J gene, clone size, CDR3 DNA, CDR3 protein. D genes are given only for firm matches. The listing skips clone size in some rows; elsewhere it reads once, few, many or a size class.

TRBD2,TRBV7-2,TRBJ2-3,.,TGTGCCAGCAGCCCCACACGCCGCGGGGGAGGCGCAGATACGCAGTATTTT,CASSPTRRGGGADTQYF
TRBD1,TRBV10-3,TRBJ1-4,.,TGTGCCATCAGCGCGGGACAGGGAAGTGAAAAACTGTTTTTT,CAISAGQGSEKLFF
TRBD2,TRBV20-1,TRBJ2-1,many,TGCAGTGCTAGCGAAGGGCGGGGGACTCTCAATGAGCAGTTCTTC,CSASEGRGTLNEQFF
.,TRBV20-1,TRBJ2-1,.,TGCAGCGGAAGGCGGGTCAATGAGCAGTTCTTC,CSGRRVNEQFF
TRBD1,TRBV10-3,TRBJ1-1,few,TGTGCCATCAGTGAGTTTGGGGACAGGGGGCATGGAGCTTTCTTT,CAISEFGDRGHGAFF
.,TRBV24-1,TRBJ2-7,.,TGTGCCACCAGCGATTCGGCAGGACACTCCTACGAGCAGTACTTC,CATSDSAGHSYEQYF
.,TRBV5-4,TRBJ2-5,many,TGTGCCAGCAGCCCGGAAGCAGGGAGCCCAGCCCAGTACTTC,CASSPEAGSPAQYF
TRBD2,TRBV12-3/TRBV12-4,TRBJ2-5,many,TGTGCCAGCAGTTCGACTAGCGGGGGCGGCGGGGAGACCCAGTACTTC,CASSSTSGGGGETQYF
.,TRBV5-1,TRBJ2-3,.,TGCGCCAGCAGACCCGGGACGATCACAGATACGCAGTATTTT,CASRPGTITDTQYF
.,TRBV18,TRBJ1-6,.,TGTGCCAGCTCACCGTCCTTCAGAGGCCTTACATATAATTCACCCCTCCACTTT,CASSPSFRGLTYNSPLHF
TRBD1,TRBV6-6,TRBJ1-5,few,TGTGCCACCAGGACAGGGAATCAGCCCCAGCATTTT,CATRTGNQPQHF
.,TRBV20-1,TRBJ2-3,.,TGCAGTGCTAGAGATATTAAGGGGCTTGATACGCAGTATTTT,CSARDIKGLDTQYF
.,TRBV6-6,TRBJ2-5,.,TGTGCCAGCTCCGTCCGGGCTCAAGAGACCCAGTACTTC,CASSVRAQETQYF
.,TRBV29-1,TRBJ2-1,many,TGCAGCGTTGAGAGGGACGCCGGGGGGCAGTTCTTC,CSVERDAGGQFF
TRBD2,TRBV6-1,TRBJ2-7,many,TGTGCCAGCAGTACCCCTAGCGGGGGGAGCTCCTACGAGCAGTACTTC,CASSTPSGGSSYEQYF
.,TRBV25-1,TRBJ1-2,many,TGTGCCAGCAGTACCAGCACTGGCTATGGCTACACCTTC,CASSTSTGYGYTF
TRBD2,TRBV7-2,TRBJ2-7,.,TGTGCCAGCAGCTTTACGACTAGCTCCCTCGAGCAGTACTTC,CASSFTTSSLEQYF
TRBD2,TRBV5-1,TRBJ2-5,.,TGCGCCAGCAGCTTGATCAGGGAGGGAGAGACCCAGTACTTC,CASSLIREGETQYF
.,TRBV6-1,TRBJ1-2,few,TGTGCCAGCAGTGACCCCAGGGGAGGGTACTATGGCTACACCTTC,CASSDPRGGYYGYTF
.,TRBV20-1,TRBJ2-1,few,TGCAGTGCTAGAGAGGGTGCGGGTGAGCAGTTCTTC,CSAREGAGEQFF
.,TRBV7-3,TRBJ2-7,.,TGTGCCAGCAGCTTAACACTTCCAGGGCGAAGCGAGCAGTACTTC,CASSLTLPGRSEQYF
.,TRBV29-1,TRBJ2-7,.,TGCAGCGTTGAAAAACAGGGCCTTCGGGAGCAGTACTTC,CSVEKQGLREQYF
TRBD2,TRBV18,TRBJ2-7,.,TGTGCCAGCTCTCCGACTAGCGGGGGGTCCTACGAGCAGTACTTC,CASSPTSGGSYEQYF
TRBD2,TRBV5-1,TRBJ2-3,many,TGCGCCAGCAGCTTAGCTAGCGGGACCACAGATACGCAGTATTTT,CASSLASGTTDTQYF
TRBD2,TRBV5-1,TRBJ2-1,many,TGCGCCAGCAGCTTGGGTAGCGGGGGGGCCCATGAGCAGTTCTTC,CASSLGSGGAHEQFF
.,TRBV11-2,TRBJ2-3,.,TGTGCCAGCAGCTTAGAGGGGCTGGGCGCAGATACGCAGTATTTT,CASSLEGLGADTQYF
TRBD2,TRBV4-2,TRBJ2-1,many,TGTGCCAGCAGCCCGGGACTAGCGGGTGCCTTCAATGAGCAGTTCTTC,CASSPGLAGAFNEQFF
.,TRBV3-1,TRBJ1-5,.,TGTGCCAGCAGCGCCCAGGGTAAAAATCAGCCCCAGCATTTT,CASSAQGKNQPQHF
.,TRBV6-1,TRBJ2-5,.,TGTGCCAGCAGTCCTCTATCGGCAGGGCTTAGGGAGACCCAGTACTTC,CASSPLSAGLRETQYF
.,TRBV20-1,TRBJ1-1,.,TGCAGTGCTAGAGCTCTAGGTTCGGGCAGCCTGAACACTGAAGCTTTCTTT,CSARALGSGSLNTEAFF
TRBD1,TRBV20-1,TRBJ1-2,.,TGCAGTGCCAACCGACAGGGGGTTAGTGGCTACACCTTC,CSANRQGVSGYTF
.,TRBV10-2,TRBJ2-5,many,TGCGCCAGCAGTGAAAACAGCGCGACCCAGTACTTC,CASSENSATQYF
.,TRBV5-5,TRBJ1-2,.,TGTGCCAGCAGCTCGTCCCTGGACTATGGCTACACCTTC,CASSSSLDYGYTF
TRBD2,TRBV7-2,TRBJ2-3,few,TGTGCCAGCAGCTTAGGGGCGGGGGGGCTTGTAGATACGCAGTATTTT,CASSLGAGGLVDTQYF